This T cell receptor (beta chain) was recovered during a study of blood T cell repertoires in COVID-19 (dated by TCRdb to 2019 to 2021). A note on the overall study: Collaborator samples came from the United States, Italy and Spain and covered acute and convalescent phases of COVID-19. The material from the prospective study consisted of cDNA or gDNA derived from T cells, B-cell-depleted T cells, or PBMCs. Subjects who had been exposed to COVID-19, were actively infected with it, or had recovered from it provided the deeply sampled blood TCRbeta repertoires that made up the dataset. Nearly every sample came with metadata listing a de-identified subject ID, COVID-19 status, age in years and sex. Samples came from the ongoing ImmuneRACE study (first 160 participants) plus 1,254 subjects from 6 global collaborators. Where available, HLA class I and class II types were obtained from metadata supplied by the sample provider rather than from assay-based typing. A freely available public database, intended as a resource for researchers studying the immune response to SARS-CoV-2, is where the repertoires were released.

A remark on this clone: Its specific antigen is unknown. There are no base qualities to consult, and no much larger clone falls within one base.

Each collaborating institution followed its own protocols to collect whole blood in K2EDTA tubes. For TCRbeta analysis, collaborator samples were shipped as frozen whole blood, as isolated PBMCs, or as DNA extracted from either sample type. TCRbeta CDR3 regions were amplified from genomic DNA using the immunoSEQ Assay, a bias-controlled multiplex PCR. The authors' pipeline ran thus. Nucleated cell counts per sample were estimated from amplification of reference gene primers within the assay. To quantify the absolute abundance of each unique TCRbeta CDR3 rearrangement, sequence reads were collapsed and filtered. For each sample, productive Simpson clonality was calculated as the square root of Simpson's diversity index over productive rearrangements. TCRdb mirrors the immuneACCESS table, restricted to in-frame sequences. Some clones are absent from its copies; in checked studies, under half trace to an unresolved V gene, and the reason for the others is unknown. The D gene and trimming were derived from the DNA, and the V and J assignments and clone size from that table. This sample lists hundreds of thousands of clones; under 90% were detected once. 18% of the sample rests with the top ten.

Results and caveats for the whole study, not just this receptor: The amount of clinical and demographic metadata varied by source and participant and was provided uncurated.

V gives up 1 base and J gives up 10 bases, and the segment between their germline ends measures 18 bases. The CDR3 sequence holds 15 residues, the cysteine and phenylalanine included. Only the CDR3 DNA is retained, 45 bases long and in frame from the first base. The germline V gene (reference sequence) yields SGHNT for CDR1 and YYREEE for CDR2. The origin of this receptor is a woman of 80 years or more with active or convalescent COVID-19. The sample comprised peripheral blood. The chain uses TRBV5-4 and TRBJ1-5, and perhaps TRBD1 as D gene, on 5 matching bases. The CDR3 corresponds to CASSLMTDRASPQHF. The bases read TGTGCCAGCAGCTTGATGACAGATCGTGCCTCACCCCAGCATTTT.